This T cell receptor beta chain was obtained from a study of early T cells in non-severe SARS-CoV-2 infection. Study in general: The sequenced material was bulk RNA from unsorted whole blood, and its chains were unpaired.

Molecules of cDNA were individually given unique molecular identifiers that were attached to them. TCRdb fed the 5' RACE reads into MiXCR, producing one record per CDR3 protein. The sample includes about 19,000 distinct CDR3 sequences, more than 4% of them seen just once. The germline CDR1 and CDR2 sequences are LNHDA and SQIVND (reference sequence). CDR3 size: 13 residues. V lost 7 bases and J 3 bases, leaving 12 bases between the germline ends. This clonotype appeared many times. The chain links TRBV19 to TRBJ1-2; no reliable D call. The sample consisted of whole blood. The sequence was obtained from an adult who was a healthcare worker with PCR-confirmed SARS-CoV-2 infection or an uninfected control (not recorded which). The chain's CDR3 is CASTPGGYYGYTF. CDR3 in DNA: TGTGCCAGTACCCCCGGCGGGTACTATGGCTACACCTTC.